One sample yielded the 32 T cell receptor beta chains listed below, sequenced in a study of molecular identifiers for immune sequencing clone quantification. TCRdb called the PCR reads again in MiXCR, with one record for every CDR3 protein. The repertoire holds about 510,000 distinct CDR3 sequences, roughly 26% seen once, with around 0.76% in the top ten. Sequencing input: naive CD8+ T cells from blood, with Jurkat cell RNA spiked in. Subset specified: FACS-sorted CD8+CD4-CCR7+CD45RA+ naive T cells. These receptor sequences come from a human donor in good health. Some libraries in this study had Jurkat cell RNA spiked in.

Note on this clonotype: This is likely a read error, given that the CDR3 carries no conserved phenylalanine or tryptophan at its end. The V call is TRBV7-9, the J call TRBJ2-1; D gene unclear. Germline V gene data show CDR1 as SEHNR and CDR2 as FQNEAQ (reference sequence). The CDR3 extends over 14 amino acids. V was clipped by 3 bases and J by 5 bases, with 11 bases between them. The CDR3 region has the DNA TGTGCCAGCAGCTTGCTAGTCGATCACAATGAGCAGTTCCTC. It specifies CASSLLVDHNEQFL.

Turning to this clonotype: The conserved phenylalanine or tryptophan normally closing the CDR3 is absent here, so this likely arose from a read error. V gene TRBV2 combines with J gene TRBJ1-5; a possible D gene is TRBD1 (6 bases). CDR1 SNHLY and CDR2 FYNNEI come from the germline V gene. CDR3 length: 15 amino acids. Trimming left V 1 base short and J 3 bases short, with 10 bases between. The CDR3 DNA follows: TGTGCCAGCAGTGAAGGAGGACAGAACAATCAGCCCCAGCATCTT. It codes for CASSEGGQNNQPQHL.

A word on this clonotype: A read error may be the cause here, since a much bigger clone is one base away. The chain has TRBV6-6 and TRBJ2-4; D might be TRBD1 (5 bases). This CDR3 is built from 16 residues. Germline V gives CDR1 MNHNY, CDR2 SVGAGI (reference sequence). V was trimmed by 0 bases and J by 0 bases, leaving 9 bases between them. Written as DNA, the CDR3 is TGTGCCAGCAGTTACTCGGCAGGGTTAGCCAAAAACATTCAGTACTTC. This sequence encodes CASSYSAGLAKNIQYF.

The chain joins TRBV7-6 to TRBJ1-6; D is ambiguous. CDR3 length: 12 amino acids. Trimming removed 4 bases from V and 12 bases from J, with 10 bases in between. Germline V gene sequence: CDR1 SGHVS, CDR2 FNYEAQ. CDR3 protein: CASSSTGLPLHF. CDR3 DNA sequence: TGTGCCAGCAGCTCGACCGGATTACCCCTCCACTTT.

The chain combines TRBV20-1 with TRBJ2-2; D might be TRBD2 (6 bases). CDR3 length: 17 residues. Trimming pared 4 bases from V and 1 base from J, leaving 19 bases between. Per germline, CDR1 DFQATT and CDR2 SNEGSKA (reference sequence). Written as DNA, the CDR3 is TGCAGTGCTAAAGTTGGCTGGGGGGAGCAGAACACCGGGGAGCTGTTTTTT. Its translation: CSAKVGWGEQNTGELFF.

The genes are TRBV4-3 and TRBJ2-1, with no clear D. The V gene lost 0 bases and the J gene lost 3 bases, with 9 bases spanning the gap. The germline CDR1 and CDR2 sequences are LGHNA and YSLEER. This CDR3 contains 15 residues. CDR3 sequence: CASSQDPTSYNEQFF. The CDR3 DNA sequence: TGCGCCAGCAGCCAAGACCCCACCAGCTACAATGAGCAGTTCTTC.

In its sample, this clonotype was seen a few times. V and J are TRBV4-3 and TRBJ2-3, with 8 bases that match TRBD1. Germline V CDR1 and CDR2: LGHNA, YSLEER. V lost 1 base to trimming and J lost 0 bases; unmatched junction nucleotides: 3. This CDR3 region has 16 residues. The CDR3 is CASSQGQGLSTDTQYF. The DNA for the CDR3 is TGCGCCAGCAGCCAAGGACAGGGGTTAAGCACAGATACGCAGTATTTT.

In its sample, this clonotype was seen many times. The rearrangement links TRBV14 to TRBJ2-4; the D is unclear. Trimming removed 4 bases from V and 0 bases from J, with 16 bases in between. The CDR3 runs 17 residues. The V gene's germline CDR1 is SGHDN and CDR2 FVKESK. In DNA form, the CDR3 reads TGTGCCAGCAGCCGAAGTATGCCGGCCGTAGCCAAAAACATTCAGTACTTC. The encoded protein is CASSRSMPAVAKNIQYF. The full variable domain, with the rest looked up from reference TRBV14 and TRBJ2-4, is EAGVTQFPSHSVIEKGQTVTLRCDPISGHDNLYWYRRVMGKEIKFLLHFVKESKQDESGMPNNRFLAERTGGTYSTLKVQPAELEDSGVYFCASSRSMPAVAKNIQYFGAGTRLSVL.

The genes are TRBV7-9 and TRBJ2-2; perhaps TRBD2 as D (5 bases). This CDR3 has 17 amino acids. Per the germline V gene, CDR1 is SEHNR and CDR2 is FQNEAQ (reference sequence). V was trimmed by 4 bases and J by 1 base, leaving 16 bases between them. CDR3 loop: CASSYQVTTLNTGELFF. As DNA, the CDR3 is TGTGCCAGCAGCTACCAGGTGACTACCCTGAACACCGGGGAGCTGTTTTTT.

This chain links TRBV7-2 with TRBJ1-1; unclear D gene. V was clipped by 8 bases and J by 1 base, with 14 bases between them. The CDR3 loop spans 14 amino acids. The germline gives CDR1 SGHTA, CDR2 FQGNSA. Written as DNA, the CDR3 is TGTGCCAGCCGCCCCAGATCCGGGAACACTGAAGCTTTCTTT. This codes for CASRPRSGNTEAFF. Full variable domain (outside the CDR3, taken from reference TRBV7-2 and TRBJ1-1): GAGVSQSPSNKVTEKGKDVELRCDPISGHTALYWYRQSLGQGLEFLIYFQGNSAPDKSGLPSDRFSAERTGGSVSTLTIQRTQQEDSAVYLCASRPRSGNTEAFFGQGTRLTVV.

This clonotype was seen repeatedly, ten times or more. V usage is TRBV6-5 and J usage is TRBJ2-7; D possibly corresponds to TRBD2 (5 bases). The CDR3 sequence is 14 residues long. Germline assignment: CDR1 MNHEY and CDR2 SVGAGI. V shed 0 bases and J shed 4 bases, with 10 bases lying between them. The CDR3 DNA is TGTGCCAGCAGTTACTCGTCGGTAGCGTACGAGCAGTACTTC. Encoded protein: CASSYSSVAYEQYF.

Concerning this clonotype itself: One end of the junction varies from germline; a read error may be responsible. The CDR3 is CASSQTTGTYERYF. The CDR3 DNA is TGCGCCAGCAGCCAAACGACAGGGACGTACGAGCGGTACTTC. This chain joins TRBV4-1 and TRBJ2-7; TRBD1 aligns across 7 bases. CDR1 is MGHRA and CDR2 is YSYEKL in the germline V gene. The CDR3 is 14 amino acids.

This sequence joins TRBV5-4 and TRBJ2-1, with D perhaps TRBD1 (6 bases). This CDR3 spans 15 amino acids. Trimming removed 4 bases at V and 0 bases at J, with 11 bases between. The germline V gene encodes CDR1 SGHNT and CDR2 YYREEE (reference sequence). CDR3 loop: CASSPGTNSYNEQFF. The CDR3 DNA follows: TGTGCCAGCAGCCCCGGGACAAACTCCTACAATGAGCAGTTCTTC.

The chain couples TRBV13 to TRBJ2-7; no firm D call. V lost 5 bases, J lost 3 bases, and 14 bases lay in between. The CDR3 spans 14 residues. Germline V gives CDR1 PRHDT, CDR2 FYEKMQ (reference sequence). CDR3 bases: TGTGCCAGCAGCAACCAGAGGTCTCTCTACGAGCAGTACTTC. Translating it yields CASSNQRSLYEQYF.

Concerning this clonotype itself: A read error may be the cause here, since a much bigger clone is one base away. The CDR3 carries no conserved terminal phenylalanine or tryptophan, so it likely arises from a read error. V is TRBV4-1 and J is TRBJ2-7; D possibly uses TRBD1 or TRBD2 (6 bases each). The CDR3 is made up of 14 amino acids. The V end was cut by 1 base, the J end by 2 bases, with 9 bases between. Germline-derived CDR1 and CDR2 are MGHRA and YSYEKL. This CDR3 reads CASSQVEGAYEQYI. The DNA for the CDR3 is TGCGCCAGCAGCCAAGTGGAGGGGGCCTACGAGCAGTACATC.

As to this clonotype: Relative to the germline gene, one junction end is altered; a read error may explain this. The chain has TRBV6-5 and TRBJ1-5; D unclear. The CDR3 sequence is 13 residues long. Germline lookup yields CDR1 MNHEY and CDR2 SVGAGI. CDR3 sequence reads: CACSYSASKPQHF. CDR3 bases: TGTGCCTGCAGTTACTCGGCCAGTAAGCCCCAGCATTTT.

This chain links TRBV4-1 with TRBJ1-1; 8 bases match TRBD1. The CDR3 consists of 15 residues. The V gene end was trimmed by 2 bases and the J gene end by 4 bases; junction bases not matched to a gene: 6. Germline CDR1 reads MGHRA; CDR2 reads YSYEKL. The CDR3 DNA is TGCGCCAGCAGCCAATACGGACAGGGCGGCACTGAAGCTTTCTTT. Residues: CASSQYGQGGTEAFF.

The gene calls are TRBV7-6 and TRBJ2-5; tentatively, D is TRBD2 (6 bases). Germline CDR1 reads SGHVS; CDR2 reads FNYEAQ. V was shortened by 7 bases and J by 5 bases, with 20 bases between the two germline ends. This CDR3 has 15 amino acids. CDR3 sequence reads: CASNLEFGSGETQYF. CDR3 nucleotides: TGTGCCAGCAACCTAGAGTTCGGGAGCGGGGAGACCCAGTACTTC.

The chain is built from TRBV7-2 and TRBJ2-5, with D unclear. With 3 bases removed from V and 1 base from J, the gap between germline ends came to 6 bases. In germline, CDR1 is SGHTA, CDR2 FQGNSA. The CDR3 runs 13 residues. In DNA, the CDR3 is TGTGCCAGCAGCTTCCCCATCCAAGAGACCCAGTACTTC. Residues: CASSFPIQETQYF.

Only one count was recorded for this clonotype. A much bigger clone sits one base away, suggesting this may be a read error. The chain has TRBV4-1 and TRBJ1-1; 8 bases map to TRBD1. CDR3 length: 15 amino acids. Germline V gives CDR1 MGHRA, CDR2 YSYEKL. For the CDR3, the DNA is TGCGCCAGCGGCCAAGTGGGAGGACAGGGCTTTGAAGCTTTCTTT. Its protein is CASGQVGGQGFEAFF.

The rearrangement links TRBV29-1 to TRBJ2-2; 9 bases are shared with TRBD2. The CDR3 covers 14 residues. The V gene end was trimmed by 3 bases and the J gene end by 7 bases; junction bases not matched to a gene: 6. CDR1 and CDR2 (germline): SQVTM, ANQGSEA. The CDR3: CSVDGGGANGELFF. CDR3 sequence (DNA): TGCAGCGTTGACGGCGGGGGGGCGAACGGGGAGCTGTTTTTT.

This clonotype has ten or more counts. The chain recombines TRBV28 with TRBJ2-7; 9 bases map to TRBD1. This CDR3 has 14 amino acids. After removal of 3 bases from V and 7 bases from J, the junction contained 7 bases not matched to a gene. CDR1 is MDHEN, CDR2 SYDVKM, per germline. The CDR3 region is CASSLGQGPQEQYF. The CDR3 DNA reads TGTGCCAGCAGTTTGGGACAGGGCCCTCAGGAGCAGTACTTC.

Many counts were recorded for this clonotype. The chain joins TRBV7-9 to TRBJ2-3; perhaps D is TRBD1 or TRBD2 (5 bases each). CDR3 size: 16 residues. Deletions cut 1 base from V and 4 bases from J, with 15 bases between. Germline values: CDR1 SEHNR, CDR2 FQNEAQ (reference sequence). In DNA, the CDR3 is TGTGCCAGCAGCTTAGGAGGGACGGTCTACGCAGATACGCAGTATTTT. Translated, it gives CASSLGGTVYADTQYF.

Note on this clonotype: A much larger clone differs by one base, so this may be a read error. CDR3 loop: CAGSYSVNTEAFF. The CDR3 nucleotides are TGTGCCGGCAGTTATAGCGTGAACACTGAAGCTTTCTTT. This chain connects TRBV6-5 to TRBJ1-1; D is unclear. Germline V gene data show CDR1 as MNHEY and CDR2 as SVGAGI. The CDR3 runs to 13 residues.

The chain links TRBV27 to TRBJ2-7; no clear D gene. The CDR3 length is 12 residues. Trimming took 8 bases from V and 2 from J, leaving 10 bases between them. Germline CDR1 MNHEY, CDR2 SMNVEV (reference sequence). CDR3 amino acids: CASRDNPYEQYF. DNA of the CDR3: TGTGCCAGCCGAGACAACCCCTACGAGCAGTACTTC.

This clonotype has a count of ten or more. V is TRBV30 and J is TRBJ2-5; 7 positions match TRBD2. The length of the CDR3 is 15 residues. V lost 2 bases to trimming and J lost 1 base; unmatched junction nucleotides: 7. Germline-derived CDR1 and CDR2 are GTSNPN and SVGIG (reference sequence). The CDR3 sequence: CAWSTEAGIQETQYF. For the CDR3, the DNA is TGTGCCTGGAGTACAGAAGCGGGAATCCAAGAGACCCAGTACTTC.

This clonotype was detected only once. The CDR3 bases are TGTGCCACCAACCCCAGGGGAGAAGAGACCCAGTACTTC. This translates into CATNPRGEETQYF. This chain connects TRBV15 to TRBJ2-5; a weak D match, TRBD1 (6 bases). Germline V lookup: CDR1 LNHNV, CDR2 YYDKDF (reference sequence). V gave up 7 bases and J gave up 3 bases, with 12 bases separating them. CDR3 length: 13 residues.

Turning to this clonotype: In this CDR3 the conserved last residue, phenylalanine or tryptophan, is missing, so a read error is likely. DNA of the CDR3: TGTGCCAGCAGCGGCTCGGGACTAGCGGGAGGGATACGAAATTACAATGAGCAGTTCCTC. Its translation: CASSGSGLAGGIRNYNEQFL. The chain uses TRBV9 and TRBJ2-1; 16 bases are a match to TRBD2. CDR3 length: 20 residues. V lost 3 bases and J lost 4; bases outside the gene matches: 13. The germline V gene encodes CDR1 SGDLS and CDR2 YYNGEE.

This clonotype was observed a few times. V gene TRBV11-2 combines with J gene TRBJ2-7; 10 bases match TRBD1. V shed 5 bases and J 2 bases; nucleotides not matched to a gene: 9. The CDR3 has 16 amino acids. Per the germline V gene, CDR1 is SGHAT and CDR2 is FQNNGV. The CDR3 sequence is CASSLYRTGGAYEQYF. The CDR3 coding sequence is TGTGCCAGCAGCCTATACCGGACAGGGGGGGCCTACGAGCAGTACTTC.

This clonotype showed up just a few times. J is TRBJ2-7 and V is TRBV5-6; maybe TRBD1 (6 bases). Trimming removed 0 bases at V and 6 bases at J, with 19 bases between. Germline assignment: CDR1 SGHDT and CDR2 YYEEEE. This CDR3 spans 16 amino acids. The CDR3 DNA reads TGTGCCAGCAGCTTGGAGTGGCCAGGGGATCTGTCCGAGCAGTACTTC. It specifies CASSLEWPGDLSEQYF.

This clonotype was counted many times. This sequence joins TRBV29-1 and TRBJ2-3; 7 positions agree with TRBD1. The CDR3 length is 16 residues. Germline V CDR1 and CDR2: SQVTM, ANQGSEA. V shed 7 bases and J 0 bases; nucleotides not matched to a gene: 13. CDR3 protein: CSGLGQRNPSTDTQYF. The CDR3 nucleotides are TGCAGCGGATTGGGACAGCGAAATCCTAGCACAGATACGCAGTATTTT.

This clonotype has a handful of counts. The gene calls are TRBV15 and TRBJ2-2; D gene unclear. The CDR3 is 14 amino acids. V lost 0 bases and J lost 3, with 5 bases in between. Germline loops: CDR1 LNHNV, CDR2 YYDKDF (reference sequence). This CDR3 reads CATSRDRDTGELFF. The CDR3 nucleotides read TGTGCCACCAGCAGAGATAGGGACACCGGGGAGCTGTTTTTT.